Shown below are 21 T cell receptor beta chains from a single sample sequenced in a study of T cells in Graves' hyperthyroidism and ophthalmopathy. Amplification of TCR beta CDR3 regions used RNA as the template. A set of HTBI primers served as the primers for a first-round RT-PCR of the TCR CDR3. TCRdb reprocessed the multiplex PCR reads with MiXCR, giving one entry per CDR3 protein. Found here are fewer than 500,000 distinct CDR3 sequences, over 12% of them singletons; the top ten hold 13%. The sequenced sample was blood. Receptors were obtained from a man between 18 and 29 years old with Graves' ophthalmopathy.

This clonotype was seen at least ten times. Written as DNA, the CDR3 is TGTGCCAGCTGTGACAGACCCTACGAGCAGTACTTC. The encoded protein is CASCDRPYEQYF. V and J are TRBV7-9 and TRBJ2-7; D may be TRBD1 (5 bases). Trimming cost V 8 bases and J 2 bases, with 10 bases left between them. CDR1 and CDR2 from the germline V gene are SEHNR and FQNEAQ (reference sequence). The CDR3 has 12 amino acids.

This clonotype was recorded many times. The V and J genes are TRBV30 and TRBJ1-4; D is undetermined. The CDR3 runs to 15 residues. The germline V and J ends were trimmed by 3 bases and 3 bases, with 14 bases remaining between them. Per the germline V gene, CDR1 is GTSNPN and CDR2 is SVGIG (reference sequence). The CDR3 spells CAWSQKNTPNEKLFF. CDR3 coding DNA: TGTGCCTGGAGCCAAAAGAATACCCCTAATGAAAAACTGTTTTTT.

The table lists this clonotype with many counts. The rearrangement joins TRBV6-1 to TRBJ2-7, with D maybe TRBD2 (6 bases). V was cut by 8 bases and J by 4 bases, with 15 bases left in between. This CDR3 region has 13 residues. Germline CDR1 MNHNS, CDR2 SASEGT. CDR3 in DNA: TGTGCCAGCGGGGACTGGGGAGGATACGAGCAGTACTTC. The encoded protein is CASGDWGGYEQYF.

This clonotype has just a few counts. This sequence joins TRBV15 and TRBJ2-1; 8 positions agree with TRBD2. Germline CDR1 is LNHNV and CDR2 is YYDKDF (reference sequence). This CDR3 is 16 amino acids long. With V trimmed by 6 bases and J by 4 bases, 11 bases remained unmatched. The CDR3 loop is CATRHGGGGPYNEQFF. In nucleotides, the CDR3 is TGTGCCACCAGACACGGGGGGGGGGGGCCGTACAATGAGCAGTTCTTC.

Many counts were recorded for this clonotype. The chain has TRBV27 and TRBJ1-5; 9 bases are a match to TRBD1. Germline loops: CDR1 MNHEY, CDR2 SMNVEV (reference sequence). The CDR3 length is 17 residues. V shed 6 bases, J shed 4 bases, and the junction held 13 bases outside the gene matches. The CDR3 protein is CASSSGKGQGVNQPQHF. For the CDR3, the DNA is TGTGCCAGCAGCTCCGGGAAGGGACAGGGTGTAAATCAGCCCCAGCATTTT.

This clonotype was picked up many times. The J gene is TRBJ2-3, the V gene TRBV12-3 or TRBV12-4; no reliable D call. Trimming removed 3 bases at V and 2 bases at J, with 6 bases between. The CDR3 consists of 13 residues. CDR3 sequence: CASSFQVTDTQYF. DNA for the CDR3: TGTGCCAGCAGTTTTCAGGTCACAGATACGCAGTATTTT.

This clonotype was counted only a few times. The V and J genes are TRBV7-9 and TRBJ1-6; 8 positions agree with TRBD1. The CDR3 length is 14 residues. V lost 6 bases, J lost 8 bases, and 6 bases stayed unmatched. Looked up from germline, CDR1 is SEHNR and CDR2 is FQNEAQ (reference sequence). CDR3 region: CASRNQGAHSPLHF. CDR3 sequence (DNA): TGTGCCAGCAGGAATCAGGGGGCCCATTCACCCCTCCACTTT.

The CDR3 nucleotides read TGTGCCAGCACCCTACTAGCGGGGGAGTTCTATGAGCAGTTCTTC. It translates to CASTLLAGEFYEQFF. The chain uses TRBV6-1 and TRBJ2-1, with 11 nucleotides matching TRBD2. Germline V gene data show CDR1 as MNHNS and CDR2 as SASEGT. The trim removed 7 bases at V and 8 bases at J, leaving 10 bases unmatched. The CDR3 is 15 residues long.

This clonotype was observed a few times. The chain carries TRBV18 and TRBJ2-2; TRBD2 matches 7 bases. The V gene end was trimmed by 4 bases and the J gene end by 2 bases; junction bases not matched to a gene: 7. The CDR3 has 16 residues. CDR1 is KGHSH and CDR2 is LQKENI in the germline V gene. As DNA, the CDR3 is TGTGCCAGCTCACACCGACTAGCACCCAACACCGGGGAGCTGTTTTTT. Its protein product is CASSHRLAPNTGELFF. The complete variable domain, with remaining parts taken from reference TRBV18 and TRBJ2-2, reads NAGVMQNPRHLVRRRGQEARLRCSPMKGHSHVYWYRQLPEEGLKFMVYLQKENIIDESGMPKERFSAEFPKEGPSILRIQQVVRGDSAAYFCASSHRLAPNTGELFFGEGSRLTVL.

This clonotype has just a few counts. The V and J genes are TRBV19 and TRBJ2-5; weak D call: TRBD2 (5 bases). The CDR3 loop spans 17 amino acids. V was cut by 0 bases and J by 3 bases, with 17 bases left in between. The germline V gene encodes CDR1 LNHDA and CDR2 SQIVND (reference sequence). Here the CDR3 reads CASSIEVEVTGKETQYF. The CDR3 DNA follows: TGTGCCAGTAGTATAGAGGTGGAGGTCACGGGGAAAGAGACCCAGTACTTC.

This clonotype came up many times. This chain links TRBV7-8 with TRBJ2-3, with TRBD2 matching over 12 bases. Germline V gives CDR1 SGHVS, CDR2 FQNEAQ. After removal of 5 bases from V and 4 bases from J, the junction contained 7 bases not matched to a gene. This CDR3 has 16 amino acids. The CDR3 sequence: CASSPGLAGGSDTQYF. The DNA for the CDR3 is TGTGCCAGCAGCCCCGGTCTAGCGGGGGGGTCAGATACGCAGTATTTT. Full variable domain (outside the CDR3, taken from reference TRBV7-8 and TRBJ2-3): GAGVSQSPRYKVAKRGQDVALRCDPISGHVSLFWYQQALGQGPEFLTYFQNEAQLDKSGLPSDRFFAERPEGSVSTLKIQRTQQEDSAVYLCASSPGLAGGSDTQYFGPGTRLTVL.

This clonotype was recorded a few times. The V and J genes are TRBV20-1 and TRBJ1-1; D not resolved. The CDR3 is 12 amino acids. The germline V gene has CDR1 DFQATT and CDR2 SNEGSKA (reference sequence). Trimming removed 4 bases at V and 1 base at J, with 7 bases between. The CDR3 loop is CSATAPNTEAFF. The DNA for the CDR3 is TGCAGTGCTACGGCCCCGAACACTGAAGCTTTCTTT.

The V call is TRBV10-2, the J call TRBJ1-3; D unresolved. This CDR3 has 14 residues. Germline assignment: CDR1 WSHSY and CDR2 SAAADI. Trimming left V 2 bases short and J 6 bases short, with 11 bases between. In DNA form, the CDR3 reads TGCGCCAGCAGTGAGGGTGGAGGTGCAAACACCATATATTTT. Its protein product is CASSEGGGANTIYF.

This clonotype was detected a few times. The chain recombines TRBV14 with TRBJ2-6; D tentatively reads TRBD1 or TRBD2 (5 bases each). The CDR3 is 18 residues long. The V end was cut by 4 bases, the J end by 2 bases, with 18 bases between. Germline V gives CDR1 SGHDN, CDR2 FVKESK. The CDR3 region has the DNA TGTGCCAGCAGCCTGAGGGGAGTCTTGTCCCCTGGGGCCAACGTCCTGACTTTC. Its protein product is CASSLRGVLSPGANVLTF. Looking up the rest from reference TRBV14 and TRBJ2-6 gives the full variable domain: EAGVTQFPSHSVIEKGQTVTLRCDPISGHDNLYWYRRVMGKEIKFLLHFVKESKQDESGMPNNRFLAERTGGTYSTLKVQPAELEDSGVYFCASSLRGVLSPGANVLTFGAGSRLTVL.

This clonotype was counted at least ten times. The chain joins TRBV11-2 to TRBJ2-7; D ambiguous. The V end was cut by 6 bases, the J end by 6 bases, with 12 bases between. The CDR3 runs 12 residues. Germline lookup yields CDR1 SGHAT and CDR2 FQNNGV. CDR3 DNA sequence: TGTGCCAGCAGGTTAATCGGAATCGAGCAGTACTTC. Amino acids: CASRLIGIEQYF.

This clonotype was counted at least ten times. The V gene is TRBV4-1, the J gene TRBJ1-2; the D is unclear. Trimming removed 1 base from V and 3 bases from J, with 12 bases in between. The CDR3 sequence is 15 residues long. Germline V gene lookup returns CDR1 MGHRA and CDR2 YSYEKL. The CDR3 DNA reads as TGCGCCAGCAGCCAAGTAGAGGAAGCGTACTATGGCTACACCTTC. It translates to CASSQVEEAYYGYTF.

The chain carries TRBV18 and TRBJ2-2, with D uncertain. Germline V gene lookup returns CDR1 KGHSH and CDR2 LQKENI. The CDR3 consists of 13 residues. The V and J ends lost 0 bases and 8 bases respectively, with 7 bases between them. CDR3 sequence: CASSPPVAGELFF. The CDR3 nucleotides are TGTGCCAGCTCACCACCGGTGGCTGGGGAGCTGTTTTTT.

This clonotype showed up many times. The V and J genes are TRBV12-3 or TRBV12-4 and TRBJ2-3; no reliable D call. Trimming took off 3 bases at V and 4 bases at J, with 5 bases between the two ends. This CDR3 is 12 amino acids long. CDR3 nucleotides: TGTGCCAGCAGTTTCAAACCAGATACGCAGTATTTT. It is translated as CASSFKPDTQYF.

The chain carries TRBV11-2 and TRBJ2-4; 11 bases are a match to TRBD1. Germline CDR1 SGHAT, CDR2 FQNNGV. The CDR3 length is 18 residues. Losses at the gene ends were 4 bases for V and 0 bases for J; bases not matched to a gene: 8. The CDR3 DNA reads TGTGCCAGCAGCTCAGGGACAGGGGGGAAGCTAGCCAAAAACATTCAGTACTTC. Protein: CASSSGTGGKLAKNIQYF.

The chain couples TRBV29-1 to TRBJ2-3; 13 nucleotides align to TRBD2. V lost 7 bases, J lost 4 bases, and 5 bases stayed unmatched. The germline V gene encodes CDR1 SQVTM and CDR2 ANQGSEA. The CDR3 loop spans 14 amino acids. Here the CDR3 DNA reads TGCAGCGCACGGACTAGCGGGAGCTCAGATACGCAGTATTTT. Protein sequence: CSARTSGSSDTQYF.

This rearrangement joins TRBV5-6 to TRBJ2-4; 7 bases map to TRBD1. Germline trimming cut 0 bases from V and 6 bases from J; bases unmatched to any gene: 3. This CDR3 region has 14 residues. Germline V gene lookup returns CDR1 SGHDT and CDR2 YYEEEE. CDR3 bases: TGTGCCAGCAGCTTGGAACAGGGGAGAAACATTCAGTACTTC. Amino acids: CASSLEQGRNIQYF.